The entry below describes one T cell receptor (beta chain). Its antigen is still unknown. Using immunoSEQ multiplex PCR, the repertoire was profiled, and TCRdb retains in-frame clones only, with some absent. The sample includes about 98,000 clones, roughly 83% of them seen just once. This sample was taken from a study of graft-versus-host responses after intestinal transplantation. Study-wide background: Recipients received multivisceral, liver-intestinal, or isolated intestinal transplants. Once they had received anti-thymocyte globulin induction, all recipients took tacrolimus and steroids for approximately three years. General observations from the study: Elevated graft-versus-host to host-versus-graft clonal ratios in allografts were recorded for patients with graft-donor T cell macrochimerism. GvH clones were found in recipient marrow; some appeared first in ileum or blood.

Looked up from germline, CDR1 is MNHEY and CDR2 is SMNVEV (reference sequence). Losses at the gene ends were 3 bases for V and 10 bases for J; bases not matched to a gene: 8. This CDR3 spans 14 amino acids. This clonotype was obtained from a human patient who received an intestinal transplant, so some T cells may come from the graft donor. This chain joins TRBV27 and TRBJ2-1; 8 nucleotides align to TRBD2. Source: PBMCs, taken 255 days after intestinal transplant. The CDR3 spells CASSFTGGQREQFF. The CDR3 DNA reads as TGTGCCAGCAGTTTTACGGGGGGGCAGCGGGAGCAGTTCTTC.